This T cell receptor beta chain was documented in a study of control samples from healthy donors and cancer patients. Profiled with immunoSEQ multiplex PCR; TCRdb holds only in-frame clones, not every one. The sample includes about 120,000 clones, 85% to 90% of them seen just once. V lost 3 bases and J lost 2, with 19 bases in between. Germline CDR1 is SGHRS and CDR2 is YFSETQ. The CDR3 contains 17 residues. This clonotype was obtained from a man between 25 and 39 years old in good health. The sample was blood. This chain joins TRBV5-1 and TRBJ2-3, with D perhaps TRBD1 or TRBD2 (6 bases each). The CDR3 nucleotides read TGCGCCAGCAGCTATCCCTTAAGGGGGGAGATCACAGATACGCAGTATTTT. This gives the protein CASSYPLRGEITDTQYF.